A selection of T cell receptor beta chains follows, all from one sample in a study of blood T cell repertoires in COVID-19. Clones were sequenced by immunoSEQ multiplex PCR, and TCRdb holds only the in-frame ones, with some missing. This sample yields about 170,000 clones, of which around 79% are seen a single time; over 15% belongs to the top ten. The sample consisted of PBMCs or T cells enriched from blood (not recorded which). These receptor sequences come from a woman aged 70-85 years in a cohort exposed to, infected with or recovered from COVID-19 (not recorded which). Both conserved end residues are part of each CDR3.

j_call v_call cdr3_aa
TRBJ2-1 TRBV18 CASSPTTSSYNEQFF
TRBJ2-4 TRBV18 CASSPPGTGVQNIQYF
TRBJ2-7 TRBV4-3 CASSQDGTSGFYEQYF
TRBJ1-6 TRBV2 CASSIQTGDYSPLHF
TRBJ2-7 TRBV7-8 CASSLNRGLDYEQYF
TRBJ2-1 TRBV11-2 CASSSSPVGLYNEQFF
TRBJ2-1 TRBV7-9 CASSLAPTGPNEQFF
TRBJ2-5 TRBV7-3 CASSLSREETQYF
TRBJ2-3 TRBV7-8 CASSLSGSLRDTQYF
TRBJ2-1 TRBV19 CASSGLAGGHLINEQFF
TRBJ2-3 TRBV4-3 CASSHTSGIVDTQYF
TRBJ2-1 TRBV6-5 CASSSSDNEQFF
TRBJ2-7 TRBV7-9 CASSTQGDRVVHEQYF
TRBJ2-7 TRBV12-3/TRBV12-4 CASSLLAGVEQYF
TRBJ1-5 TRBV19 CASSILVGNQPQHF
TRBJ2-7 TRBV6-5 CASSQDSAAAYEQYF
TRBJ2-5 TRBV5-1 CASSALLVPETQYF
TRBJ2-5 TRBV9 CASSVGQGVETQYF
TRBJ2-5 TRBV7-2 CASSLGGAGQETQYF
TRBJ2-2 TRBV18 CASSPPGGRDTGELFF
TRBJ2-1 TRBV24-1 CATSDLPTGTGAGNEQFF
TRBJ1-2 TRBV2 CASSGGSPQNYGYTF
TRBJ1-1 TRBV3-1/TRBV3-2 CASSGGGTEAFF
TRBJ2-1 TRBV6-2/TRBV6-3 CASSRLSGTLYNEQFF
TRBJ2-6 TRBV6-5 CASSYHRGLGANVLTF
TRBJ1-1 TRBV5-5 CASSLFGGAAEAFF